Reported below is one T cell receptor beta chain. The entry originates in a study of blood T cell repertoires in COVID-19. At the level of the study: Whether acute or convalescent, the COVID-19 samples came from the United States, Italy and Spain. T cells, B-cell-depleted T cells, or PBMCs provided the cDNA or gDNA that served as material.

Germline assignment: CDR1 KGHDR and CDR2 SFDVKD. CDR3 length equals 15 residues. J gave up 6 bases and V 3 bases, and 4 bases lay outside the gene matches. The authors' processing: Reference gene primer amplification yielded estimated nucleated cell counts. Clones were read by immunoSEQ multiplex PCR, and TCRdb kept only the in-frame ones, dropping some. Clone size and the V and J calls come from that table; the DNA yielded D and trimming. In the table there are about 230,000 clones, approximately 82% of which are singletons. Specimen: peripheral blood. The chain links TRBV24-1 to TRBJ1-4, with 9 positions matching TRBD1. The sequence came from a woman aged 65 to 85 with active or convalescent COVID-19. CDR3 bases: TGTGCCACCAGTGATCCGGGACAGGGCTATGAAAAACTGTTTTTT. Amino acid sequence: CATSDPGQGYEKLFF.